This T cell receptor (beta chain) derives from a study of CD4 T cells in lung cancer (dated by TCRdb to about 2019). Broadly, across the study: The study screened blood T cells of NSCLC patients for responses to candidate mutation-encoded neoepitopes and isolated neoantigen-specific CD4+ T-cell clones and TCRs. Before blood donation, treatments including platinum chemotherapy had been received by the patients, and nivolumab or pembrolizumab had been received by some of the patients. A few patients undergoing curative-intent resections for stage I-III non-small cell lung cancer provided the tumor and non-adjacent lung tissue. Aged 60 to 69 when blood was donated, the resected patients, most of whom were former smokers, had either lung adenocarcinoma or squamous cell carcinoma. The frequency of neoantigen-specific clonotypes in tumor resections, non-adjacent lung and cultured T-cell products was followed using TCRB deep sequencing.

Non-adjacent lung tissue was collected from the same resection as far from the malignant lesion as possible, at a distance of at least 3 cm. The study at large found these results: Some responses derived from blood might reflect in vitro priming of naive T cells or cross-reactivity instead of memory responses to the cancer.

As for this clone: Its specific antigen is unknown. No base qualities exist here, and no much larger clone lies one base off it.

Library method: the immunoSEQ multiplex PCR assay. DNA was isolated using Qiagen DNeasy or QIAamp micro DNA kits, and TCRB was sequenced using the Adaptive Biotechnology human TCRB sequencing kit. TCRB libraries were sequenced on an Illumina MiSeq. Per the original workflow: The kit provider's software was used to analyze TCRB sequence data, and Fisher's exact test was used to test clonotype templates for tumor enrichment. TCRdb stores this immuneACCESS table with in-frame sequences only. Part of the clones is absent; in the studies checked, under half of the shortfall reflects unresolved V genes, and no reason is known for the rest. From that table come the V and J calls and clone size; the DNA was used to work out D and trimming. This sample has roughly 9,800 clones in its table, and around 69% of those were observed once. 15% of the sample rests with the top ten. The CDR3 runs 14 amino acids, cysteine and phenylalanine included. The CDR3 DNA has 42 bases and is translated from base 1. Trimming at the junction amounts to 0 bases on V and 3 bases on J, and the germline ends lie 7 bases apart. The germline V gene (reference sequence) provides CDR1 SEHNR and CDR2 FQNEAQ.

The sample comprised normal lung tissue taken away from the tumor. The clonotype was recovered from a man in his sixties with non-small cell lung cancer. This receptor chain uses TRBV7-9 and TRBJ2-3, with TRBD1 as a weak D call on 6 bases. The encoded CDR3 is CASSLAQGTDTQYF. DNA sequence: TGTGCCAGCAGCTTAGCGCAGGGGACAGATACGCAGTATTTT.